These 20 T cell receptor beta chains were all obtained from the same sample, sequenced in a study of OX40 agonist ivuxolimab in advanced cancers. Clones were read by immunoSEQ multiplex PCR, and TCRdb kept only the in-frame ones, dropping some. The data contain about 43,000 clones, about 90% of them singletons. Sequencing used CD4+ or CD8+ T cells sorted from blood, obtained in a trial of the OX40 agonist ivuxolimab. The receptors come from an adult with an advanced solid tumor such as melanoma, head and neck, liver or kidney cancer.

This chain joins TRBV5-1 and TRBJ1-1; D gene ambiguous. There are 11 residues in the CDR3. V shed 3 bases and J shed 5 bases, with 5 bases lying between them. The germline gives CDR1 SGHRS, CDR2 YFSETQ. The CDR3 here is CASSWGTEAFF. The CDR3 DNA is TGCGCCAGCAGCTGGGGAACTGAAGCTTTCTTT. Full variable domain (rest looked up from reference TRBV5-1 and TRBJ1-1): KAGVTQTPRYLIKTRGQQVTLSCSPISGHRSVSWYQQTPGQGLQFLFEYFSETQRNKGNFPGRFSGRQFSNSRSEMNVSTLELGDSALYLCASSWGTEAFFGQGTRLTVV.

The V call is TRBV5-6, the J call TRBJ1-3; D is unclear. Between the trimmed V and J ends, which lost 3 bases and 0 bases, there was a span of 19 bases. Germline CDR1 reads SGHDT; CDR2 reads YYEEEE. The CDR3 sequence is 18 residues long. The CDR3 bases are TGTGCCAGCAGCTGGCGGAGCAGTCACGGAAGCTCTGGAAACACCATATATTTT. It is translated as CASSWRSSHGSSGNTIYF.

Written as DNA, the CDR3 is TGTGCCACCAGCAGTCGGGACAGGCTGAGGGAGCAGTACTTC. Its translation: CATSSRDRLREQYF. The chain recombines TRBV15 with TRBJ2-7; 8 bases are shared with TRBD1. Germline CDR1 and CDR2: LNHNV and YYDKDF (reference sequence). J lost 7 bases, V lost 3 bases, and 8 bases had no gene match. This CDR3 region has 14 residues.

The V and J genes are TRBV6-5 and TRBJ2-7, with D uncertain. Germline V gene sequence: CDR1 MNHEY, CDR2 SVGAGI. The CDR3 loop spans 14 amino acids. Trimming removed 9 bases at V and 7 bases at J, with 22 bases between. CDR3: CARDRLTPRPEQYF. CDR3 sequence (DNA): TGTGCCAGAGATCGGCTCACCCCCCGGCCTGAGCAGTACTTC.

The V gene is TRBV11-2, the J gene TRBJ1-3; D is ambiguous. CDR3 size: 17 residues. Germline V gives CDR1 SGHAT, CDR2 FQNNGV. Trimming stripped 0 bases from V and 0 bases from J, with 12 bases between. DNA for the CDR3: TGTGCCAGCAGCTTAGATCCAGCGAGGACCTCTGGAAACACCATATATTTT. It encodes CASSLDPARTSGNTIYF.

The rearrangement joins TRBV28 to TRBJ1-5; D remains ambiguous. V lost 4 bases to trimming and J lost 0 bases, with 7 bases between them. CDR3 length: 14 residues. Germline lookup yields CDR1 MDHEN and CDR2 SYDVKM. Written as DNA, the CDR3 is TGTGCCAGCAGTTATTATTATAGCAATCAGCCCCAGCATTTT. Amino acids: CASSYYYSNQPQHF.

The table lists this clone with a count of one. The chain is built from TRBV5-1 and TRBJ1-4; no firm D call. This CDR3 has 15 residues. Germline loops: CDR1 SGHRS, CDR2 YFSETQ. Trimming shortened V by 4 bases and J by 0 bases, and 10 bases separated the two germline ends. The CDR3 DNA follows: TGCGCCAGCAGCCTGGACTGGGCAACTAATGAAAAACTGTTTTTT. This translates into CASSLDWATNEKLFF.

CDR3 sequence: CASSGTGEEKLFF. In nucleotides, the CDR3 is TGCGCCAGCAGTGGGACAGGGGAAGAAAAACTGTTTTTT. The chain links TRBV5-1 to TRBJ1-4; TRBD1 matches at 10 bases. The ends lost 5 bases at V and 8 bases at J; junction bases unmatched: 3. The length of the CDR3 is 13 residues. Germline V lookup: CDR1 SGHRS, CDR2 YFSETQ.

V and J are TRBV5-1 and TRBJ2-7, with 9 bases identical to TRBD1. The CDR3 covers 16 residues. The V segment lost 1 base and the J segment 0 bases; nucleotides outside the gene matches: 5. CDR1 and CDR2 (germline): SGHRS, YFSETQ. The CDR3 region is CASSLSTGGLSYEQYF. In DNA, the CDR3 is TGCGCCAGCAGCTTGTCCACAGGGGGCCTCTCCTACGAGCAGTACTTC.

The chain employs TRBV6-5 and TRBJ2-4, with D possibly TRBD2 on 6 matching bases. The CDR3 length is 15 residues. V dropped 2 bases and J dropped 2 bases, with 10 bases sitting between them. Germline assignment: CDR1 MNHEY and CDR2 SVGAGI. As DNA, the CDR3 is TGTGCCAGCAGTTACGTGCGGGGACCCAAAAACATTCAGTACTTC. Encoded protein: CASSYVRGPKNIQYF.

V and J are TRBV29-1 and TRBJ1-1; 7 bases agree with TRBD1. The length of the CDR3 is 14 residues. Germline CDR1 is SQVTM and CDR2 is ANQGSEA. The trim removed 6 bases at V and 1 base at J, leaving 8 bases unmatched. CDR3 sequence: CSVLKTGTNTEAFF. The CDR3 nucleotides read TGCAGCGTCCTTAAGACAGGGACGAACACTGAAGCTTTCTTT.

Only a few counts were recorded for this clone. This CDR3 reads CASSSFLGGSYNEQFF. In DNA, the CDR3 is TGTGCCAGCAGCTCCTTCCTGGGGGGCTCGTACAATGAGCAGTTCTTC. The chain couples TRBV7-2 to TRBJ2-1; D could derive from TRBD1 or TRBD2 (6 bases each). Germline V CDR1 and CDR2: SGHTA, FQGNSA. The CDR3 is made up of 16 amino acids. The germline V and J ends were trimmed by 4 bases and 4 bases, with 17 bases remaining between them.

This chain uses TRBV5-1 with TRBJ1-1, with D uncertain. The germline V gene encodes CDR1 SGHRS and CDR2 YFSETQ. V was pared by 0 bases and J by 4 bases, with 13 bases between. This CDR3 spans 15 amino acids. CDR3 bases: TGCGCCAGCAGCTTGGTCCCCGTCAGCCCCACTGAAGCTTTCTTT. Residues: CASSLVPVSPTEAFF.

V usage is TRBV5-4 and J usage is TRBJ2-1; 10 bases are shared with TRBD2. This CDR3 comprises 16 residues. V lost 0 bases, J lost 9 bases, and 9 bases stayed unmatched. The germline V gene has CDR1 SGHNT and CDR2 YYREEE (reference sequence). CDR3 sequence reads: CASSLVSGGASGEQFF. The CDR3 DNA sequence: TGTGCCAGCAGCTTGGTGAGCGGGGGGGCATCAGGTGAGCAGTTCTTC.

This clone was counted a few times. The chain links TRBV2 to TRBJ1-5; no clear D. V lost 6 bases and J 10 bases, leaving 10 bases between the germline ends. CDR3 length equals 11 residues. In germline, CDR1 is SNHLY, CDR2 FYNNEI. Here the CDR3 reads CASRGNRPQHF. CDR3 sequence (DNA): TGTGCCAGCAGGGGGAATCGACCCCAGCATTTT.

This clone was picked up one time. V gene TRBV6-1 combines with J gene TRBJ1-2; D remains ambiguous. CDR1 MNHNS and CDR2 SASEGT come from the germline V gene. V dropped 1 base and J dropped 4 bases, with 13 bases sitting between them. The CDR3 totals 15 residues. CDR3 loop: CASSEVRVSLYGYTF. CDR3 sequence (DNA): TGTGCCAGCAGTGAAGTGAGGGTTTCTCTCTATGGCTACACCTTC.

The chain combines TRBV30 with TRBJ2-7; D is unresolved. This CDR3 comprises 13 residues. Germline V CDR1 and CDR2: GTSNPN, SVGIG (reference sequence). The V gene lost 2 bases and the J gene lost 3 bases, with 11 bases spanning the gap. The CDR3 is CAWSRQDRYEQYF. The CDR3 DNA reads TGTGCCTGGAGTCGGCAGGACCGCTACGAGCAGTACTTC.

This clone was seen only once. The chain uses TRBV7-3 and TRBJ1-1; D might be TRBD1 (6 bases). The CDR3 consists of 14 residues. Between the trimmed V and J ends, which lost 5 bases and 4 bases, there was a span of 14 bases. Germline V CDR1 and CDR2: SGHTA, FQGTGA. As DNA, the CDR3 is TGTGCCAGCAGCCAGGGGCAGGGAAGCACTGAAGCTTTCTTT. It is translated as CASSQGQGSTEAFF.

This chain links TRBV7-9 with TRBJ1-2, with 9 nucleotides matching TRBD1. The length of the CDR3 is 15 residues. With 5 bases clipped from V and 5 bases from J, the junction kept 9 bases outside the gene matches. In germline, CDR1 is SEHNR, CDR2 FQNEAQ (reference sequence). The CDR3 loop reads CASSPGDRERYGYTF. In DNA form, the CDR3 reads TGTGCCAGCAGCCCGGGGGACAGGGAGAGATATGGCTACACCTTC.

The J gene is TRBJ1-3, the V gene TRBV5-5, with 8 nucleotides matching TRBD1. Germline V gene data show CDR1 as SGHKS and CDR2 as YYEKEE (reference sequence). The trim removed 6 bases at V and 0 bases at J, leaving 14 bases unmatched. The CDR3 consists of 18 residues. The DNA of the CDR3 is TGTGCCAGCACCAATCTAAGACAGGGGCCAAGCTCTGGAAACACCATATATTTT. Its translation: CASTNLRQGPSSGNTIYF.